The 11 T cell receptor beta chains below all came from one sample that was sequenced in a study of T cell responses to AZD1222 COVID-19 vaccine. Sequencing used immunoSEQ multiplex PCR; TCRdb keeps in-frame clones, though not all of them. The sample consists of 120,000 or so clones, 75% to 85% of them appearing once. The sequenced sample was peripheral blood, obtained 28 days after the second AZD1222 dose. The receptors shown here come from an adult who received the AZD1222 COVID-19 vaccine.

V is TRBV19 and J is TRBJ1-4; 12 bases line up with TRBD1. J was trimmed by 7 bases and V by 2 bases; bases with no gene match: 8. Looked up from germline, CDR1 is LNHDA and CDR2 is SQIVND (reference sequence). The CDR3 length is 17 residues. CDR3 bases: TGTGCCAGTAGTATAAAGTCTGGGACAGGGGGCGTTGAAAAACTGTTTTTT. Its translation is CASSIKSGTGGVEKLFF.

The V call is TRBV5-1, the J call TRBJ1-1; 8 bases map to TRBD1. V lost 5 bases to trimming and J lost 3 bases; unmatched junction nucleotides: 6. Germline CDR1 SGHRS, CDR2 YFSETQ. CDR3 size: 14 residues. The CDR3 coding sequence is TGCGCCAGCAGAGCGGACAGGGAGGACACTGAAGCTTTCTTT. Translating gives CASRADREDTEAFF.

J is TRBJ2-1 and V is TRBV18; TRBD2 matches 12 bases. V lost 4 bases to trimming and J lost 4 bases; unmatched junction nucleotides: 2. CDR1 and CDR2 from the germline V gene are KGHSH and LQKENI. This CDR3 region has 15 residues. The CDR3 bases are TGTGCCAGCTCACGGGGGACTAGCGGGTACAATGAGCAGTTCTTC. It specifies CASSRGTSGYNEQFF.

This clone was picked up one time. The chain links TRBV6-6 to TRBJ2-7; D gene uncertain. This CDR3 has 10 amino acids. V lost 7 bases and J lost 6, with 7 bases in between. Germline loops: CDR1 MNHNY, CDR2 SVGAGI (reference sequence). Here the CDR3 reads CASIHREQYF. DNA of the CDR3: TGTGCCAGCATACACCGCGAGCAGTACTTC.

This clone was seen just once. The chain couples TRBV30 to TRBJ2-6; D gene ambiguous. V lost 5 bases to trimming and J lost 0 bases, with 5 bases between them. CDR3 length equals 13 residues. From germline, CDR1 is GTSNPN and CDR2 SVGIG (reference sequence). The chain's CDR3 is CAWLNSGANVLTF. The CDR3 DNA follows: TGTGCCTGGTTAAACTCTGGGGCCAACGTCCTGACTTTC.

The V and J genes are TRBV5-1 and TRBJ1-6; unclear D gene. CDR3 length: 17 residues. Trimming stripped 4 bases from V and 5 bases from J, with 19 bases between. Germline assignment: CDR1 SGHRS and CDR2 YFSETQ. CDR3: CASSDGIPAPNNSPLHF. In DNA form, the CDR3 reads TGCGCCAGCAGCGACGGGATCCCGGCGCCTAATAATTCACCCCTCCACTTT. The full variable domain, in which reference TRBV5-1 and TRBJ1-6 provide the parts outside the CDR3, is KAGVTQTPRYLIKTRGQQVTLSCSPISGHRSVSWYQQTPGQGLQFLFEYFSETQRNKGNFPGRFSGRQFSNSRSEMNVSTLELGDSALYLCASSDGIPAPNNSPLHFGNGTRLTVT.

This clone was counted a single time. The V and J genes are TRBV28 and TRBJ1-2, with D unclear. The germline gives CDR1 MDHEN, CDR2 SYDVKM. The V gene lost 8 bases and the J gene lost 6 bases, with 13 bases spanning the gap. The CDR3 contains 12 residues. The CDR3 reads CASRDSADGYTF. Written as DNA, the CDR3 is TGTGCCAGCCGCGATTCCGCCGATGGCTACACCTTC.

The V and J genes are TRBV27 and TRBJ1-5; no clear D gene. Germline V gene sequence: CDR1 MNHEY, CDR2 SMNVEV (reference sequence). The length of the CDR3 is 13 residues. V dropped 1 base and J dropped 1 base, with 2 bases sitting between them. The CDR3 DNA sequence: TGTGCCAGCAGTTTATGGAGCAATCAGCCCCAGCATTTT. Its translation is CASSLWSNQPQHF.

The chain recombines TRBV3-1 (or the pseudogene TRBV3-2) with TRBJ1-1; maybe TRBD1 (5 bases). CDR3 length: 14 residues. V was pared by 4 bases and J by 0 bases, with 9 bases between. The germline CDR1 and CDR2 sequences are LGHDT and YNNKEL (reference sequence). The CDR3 coding sequence is TGTGCCAGCAGCCTTTGGGACCTGAACACTGAAGCTTTCTTT. This sequence encodes CASSLWDLNTEAFF.

This chain links TRBV27 with TRBJ2-7, with 7 nucleotides matching TRBD1. This CDR3 has 13 residues. Germline V gives CDR1 MNHEY, CDR2 SMNVEV (reference sequence). Trimming cost V 3 bases and J 1 base; bases outside gene matches: 0. CDR3 sequence reads: CASSLGQSYEQYF. The DNA of the CDR3 is TGTGCCAGCAGTTTGGGACAGTCCTACGAGCAGTACTTC.

V usage is TRBV27 and J usage is TRBJ1-1, with 9 bases aligning to TRBD1. The trim removed 4 bases at V and 10 bases at J, leaving 7 bases unmatched. Germline CDR1 MNHEY, CDR2 SMNVEV (reference sequence). The CDR3 spans 13 residues. Here the CDR3 reads CASSYWDRARAFF. The CDR3 DNA follows: TGTGCCAGCAGTTATTGGGACAGGGCGAGAGCTTTCTTT.